Below, one T cell receptor beta chain is given with its context. Its specificity is unknown. CDR1 and CDR2 from the germline V gene are KGHSH and LQKENI. The CDR3 has 15 residues. J gave up 4 bases and V 4 bases, and 9 bases lay outside the gene matches. The data are from a study of T cell responses to AZD1222 COVID-19 vaccine. Findings of the study overall: Baseline serology detected seropositivity in only a handful of AZD1222 recipients. Donors, mostly white British, included more females; clonal diversity was possibly underestimated.

Some clones are missing from TCRdb's copy, which holds only in-frame ones; the method was immunoSEQ multiplex PCR. The repertoire holds around 70,000 clones, with 87% as singletons. Researchers grouped second doses given at about 4 or about 12 weeks into one pool. Material: peripheral blood, obtained 28 days after the second AZD1222 dose. The sequence came from an adult who received the AZD1222 COVID-19 vaccine. The chain links TRBV18 to TRBJ1-2; TRBD1 agrees at 7 bases. CDR3 in DNA: TGTGCCAGCTCACAGCGACAGGGCTTGGGCTATGGCTACACCTTC. This codes for CASSQRQGLGYGYTF.